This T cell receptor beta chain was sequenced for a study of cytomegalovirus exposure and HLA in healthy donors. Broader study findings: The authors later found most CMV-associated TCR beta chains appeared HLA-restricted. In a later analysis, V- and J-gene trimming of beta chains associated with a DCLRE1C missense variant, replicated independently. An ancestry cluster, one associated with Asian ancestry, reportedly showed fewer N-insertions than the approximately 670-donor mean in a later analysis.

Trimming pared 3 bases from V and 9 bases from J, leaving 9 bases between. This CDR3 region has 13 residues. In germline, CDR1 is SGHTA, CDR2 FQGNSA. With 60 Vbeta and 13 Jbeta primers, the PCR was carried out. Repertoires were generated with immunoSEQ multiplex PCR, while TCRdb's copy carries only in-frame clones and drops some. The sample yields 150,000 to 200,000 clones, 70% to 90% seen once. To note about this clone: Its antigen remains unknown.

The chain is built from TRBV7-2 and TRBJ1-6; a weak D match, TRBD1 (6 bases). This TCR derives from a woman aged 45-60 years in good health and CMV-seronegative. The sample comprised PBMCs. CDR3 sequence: CASSFKQGSPLHF. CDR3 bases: TGTGCCAGCAGCTTTAAACAGGGTTCACCCCTCCACTTT.